This TCR beta chain originates from a study of cytomegalovirus exposure and HLA in healthy donors (dated by TCRdb to the late 2010s). Concerning the study at large: An earlier analysis of approximately 600 of the donors reported approximately 270 Gb of sequence data and 100 million to 140 million unique TCR beta sequences from 150 million to 200 million T cells. An early release covering roughly 600 HLA-typed donors comprised 250 to 350 gigabases of sequencing data and tens of millions of unique TCR sequences. Among the roughly 400 genotyped donors, around 79% belonged to the genetic ancestry cluster associated with self-reported Caucasian donors. The study was designed to test whether signatures of past pathogen exposure could be identified by cataloging public T cell receptors. The T cell repertoires of about 700 subjects were profiled by immunosequencing and related to cytomegalovirus serostatus. Along with the approximately 700-subject first cohort, a separate validation cohort of 120 different subjects was used. The study combined high-throughput TCR immunosequencing, statistical association of individual TCRs with disease status, and machine learning to predict cytomegalovirus infection status. In a later analysis, previously published TCR beta repertoires from fewer than 750 donors were re-analyzed and high-resolution HLA genotyping was added so that TCR occurrence patterns could be studied. In the later analysis, no new phenotypic data were used to find candidate immune exposures; instead, reliance was placed on TCR beta sequences and their occurrence across donors. An earlier analysis of some 500 of the donors used high-throughput TCR beta sequencing to judge whether each TCR beta V gene segment behaved as functional or pseudogenic. Donor age, sex, ethnicity and CMV serostatus were collected together with the repertoire data. A later genetic analysis took genome-wide SNP genotypes for about 55% of the roughly 670 donors and used that subset as a discovery cohort. Every repertoire in the discovery cohort had been generated on one and the same sequencing platform. HLA typing covered class I and class II loci at four-digit resolution. The number of typed donors differed by locus: about 629-630 for A, B, C, DRB1 and DQB1; 500 to 550 for DQA1; around 610 for DPA1; and roughly 470 for DPB1. Roughly five DR-DQ haplotypes were treated as single units for association and clustering because of strong linkage in the cohort. Among a few hundred genotyped donors of the cohort, an average of about 240,000 unique TCR beta nucleotide sequences were sequenced per donor, around 18% of them non-productive. The investigation overall reported the following: In this cohort, only TCR beta chains were sequenced, and detectable features were limited by the absence of alpha or paired-chain data. In a later analysis, most CMV-associated TCR beta chains were found to appear HLA-restricted, with HLA associations seemingly driven largely by CMV exposure. Most TCR sequences were observed very rarely across donors, whereas some public TCRs were present in many individuals. Correlated functional status among segregating V segments might be attributable to linkage disequilibrium, but an unknown experimental factor could not be ruled out. The sequencing pipeline was judged likely to have produced a cluster of highly shared sequence variants as a technical artifact. Roughly uniform sequencing depth across donors was assumed in presence/absence analyses, although this assumption may not hold. According to the authors, the approach could potentially be generalized to other disease states and immunological phenotypes. A later analysis found that TCR association rates varied across HLA loci, with DRB1 alleles showing the most associated TCRs and HLA-C alleles the fewest. In vitro tests confirmed that a few of the cytomegalovirus-associated TCR beta chains recognize cytomegalovirus antigens. In a later analysis, some 17,000 TCR beta sequences were associated with specific HLA alleles at a false discovery rate of 0.05. A further reported finding was that TCR beta sequences accurately predicted the HLA-A and HLA-B alleles for most subjects in the first cohort. In the study, around 150 TCR beta chains were listed as associated with cytomegalovirus. HLA typing was unavailable for some donors at each locus, so association tests used only the typed subset. An association between a missense DCLRE1C variant and V-gene and J-gene trimming of TCR beta chains was found in a later genetic analysis and replicated in an independent cohort. In a later genetic analysis, fewer N-insertions in productive TCRs were reported among donors in an Asian-associated ancestry cluster than the approximately 670-donor mean. In an earlier analysis of 450 to 750 of the donors, most TCR beta V segments appeared in productive rearrangements about 87% or about 30% of the time, broadly matching IMGT annotations. Because counts were too low, roughly 17 rarely observed V segments, including chromosome 9 orphons, were left out of the earlier analysis of 500 to 650 of the donors. The 87-base-pair reads could not distinguish some IMGT-functional V segments, including TRBV6-2 and TRBV6-3, so those segments were excluded. Cytomegalovirus status was reported to be diagnosed by the classifier with high specificity and sensitivity in both the original and validation cohorts. When HLA alleles, especially DR and DQ, strongly co-occurred, TCR associations were difficult to assign to individual alleles. A later analysis found that HLA-associated TCR beta chains were more clonally expanded and had lower generation probabilities than equally common non-associated chains. A later analysis reported that several top co-occurrence clusters appeared linked to parvovirus B19, influenza, CMV and Epstein-Barr virus. For the cohort, immune exposure information was limited to CMV serostatus.

The CDR3 holds 16 amino acids from the cysteine to the phenylalanine. Only the CDR3 region is kept as DNA, spanning 48 bases read in frame from base 1. CDR1 is given as SGHVS and CDR2 as FNYEAQ, both from the germline V gene. From V the trimming removes 5 bases and from J it removes 1 base, while the gene matches leave 8 bases of the junction unaccounted for. In total, more than 500 healthy bone marrow donors made up the cohort. All cohort members were sampled while nominally healthy, although unrecorded immune exposures were likely present. The donor was CMV seropositive and was included in the group of 250 to 350 seropositive cohort members. A peripheral blood sample was collected from each donor, and TCR beta sequencing was performed on peripheral blood mononuclear cells. The Qiagen DNeasy Blood Extraction Kit was used to extract genomic DNA from the blood cell samples. Libraries were constructed by the immunoSEQ multiplex PCR assay. A mixture of 60 forward primers for TCR Vbeta segments and 13 reverse primers for TCR Jbeta segments was used in the multiplex PCR. Amplification of the CDR3 region of rearranged TCR beta genes was performed with a multiplex PCR assay on genomic DNA. The amplified TCR beta libraries were sequenced on the Illumina HiSeq System as 87-base-pair reads. Regarding the original processing steps: Across the roughly 670 repertoires, a later analysis counted 75 million to 90 million unique TCR beta chains, about 10 million of which were shared by at least two donors. Raw reads were error-corrected and collapsed into unique sequences with a nearest-neighbor algorithm that merged closely related sequences to remove PCR and sequencing errors. To assign V, D and J gene segments, CDR3 sequences were aligned to IMGT reference sequences. For a sequence to be retained, at least a six-nucleotide match to both a V gene segment and a J gene segment was required. Rearrangements were classified as productive when the CDR3 lacked stop codons and remained in frame with V and J, and all other rearrangements were classified as non-productive. Following IMGT convention, CDR3 was defined as the stretch from the second conserved V-encoded cysteine up to the conserved J-encoded phenylalanine. The earlier analysis of a few hundred of the donors excluded sequences that lacked an unambiguous match to a single V gene segment. An earlier analysis of just under 600 of the donors called V segments functional above 56.7% productive rearrangements and segregating when the between-donor standard deviation exceeded 5%. To diagnose cytomegalovirus status from the catalog of TCR beta chain sequences, a statistical classification framework was built. V and J gene assignment, in a later analysis, came from comparing TCR nucleotide sequences with IMGT/GENE-DB human TR gene sequences. The TCRdist pipeline was used in a later analysis to assign CDR3 sequences and most-parsimonious VDJ recombination scenarios. In a later analysis, each TCR beta chain was defined by its CDR3 amino acid sequence together with its V-gene family, and reads lacking a unique V-gene family were excluded. As a way to deal with suspected cross-contamination and a sequencing artifact, a later analysis dropped approximately 590 nucleotide sequences that were highly shared and had low generation probability. For each public chain, a later analysis derived a clonal expansion index from normalized ranks of inferred template counts within each repertoire. A later analysis computed generation probabilities with a VDJ recombination model fitted to out-of-frame rearrangements, and checked the results against IGoR. A later analysis scored TCR-TCR, TCR-HLA and TCR-CMV co-occurrence with hypergeometric tests, applying a repertoire-size bias correction to TCR pairs. A later analysis estimated false discovery rates by permuting HLA or CMV assignments 20 times. A later analysis grouped co-occurring TCRs with DBSCAN, adding TCRdist sequence similarity when clustering within HLA-allele-positive subsets. Repertoires with fewer than 30,000 or more than 120,000 public chains, plus five repertoires with anomalous nucleotide sharing, were excluded from co-occurrence clustering. TCRdb's version of the immuneACCESS table is confined to in-frame rearrangements and falls short of the full clone set. An unresolved V gene accounts for under half of the shortfall where checked; the remainder is of unknown origin. V, J and clone size derive from that table, while D and trimming were established from the DNA sequence. This sample gives about 160,000 clones in total; 82% of them show up just once. The top ten clonotypes cover more than 0.75% of the sample.

Regarding this clone: Its specific antigen is unknown. No qualities accompany the bases; no much larger clone lies one base away.

The clonotype was recovered from a girl aged 2-10 years in good health and CMV-seropositive. The sample comprised PBMCs. The chain is encoded by TRBV7-6 joined to TRBJ2-3; the central 8 bases match TRBD2. The DNA is TGTGCCAGCAGCCCCCAAGCGGGAGTGGGCACAGATACGCAGTATTTT. It is translated as CASSPQAGVGTDTQYF.